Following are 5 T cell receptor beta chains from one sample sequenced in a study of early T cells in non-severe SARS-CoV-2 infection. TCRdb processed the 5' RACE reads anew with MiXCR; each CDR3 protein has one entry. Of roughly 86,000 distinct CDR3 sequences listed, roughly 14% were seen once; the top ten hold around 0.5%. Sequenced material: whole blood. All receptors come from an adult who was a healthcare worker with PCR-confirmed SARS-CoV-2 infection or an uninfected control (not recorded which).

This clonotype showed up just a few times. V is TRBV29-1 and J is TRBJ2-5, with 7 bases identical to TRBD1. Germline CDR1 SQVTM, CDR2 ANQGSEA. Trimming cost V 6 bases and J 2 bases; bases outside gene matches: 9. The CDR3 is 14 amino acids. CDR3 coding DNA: TGCAGCGTCTCCCGGACAGGTCCTCAAGAGACCCAGTACTTC. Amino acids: CSVSRTGPQETQYF.

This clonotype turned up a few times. The CDR3 protein is CASSRTSVDEQFF. CDR3 DNA: TGTGCCAGCAGCCGGACTAGCGTCGATGAGCAGTTCTTC. This chain joins TRBV11-3 and TRBJ2-1; 9 positions agree with TRBD2. Germline CDR1 reads SGHNT; CDR2 reads YENEEA. The CDR3 sequence is 13 residues long. The V gene end was trimmed by 5 bases and the J gene end by 8 bases; junction bases not matched to a gene: 4.

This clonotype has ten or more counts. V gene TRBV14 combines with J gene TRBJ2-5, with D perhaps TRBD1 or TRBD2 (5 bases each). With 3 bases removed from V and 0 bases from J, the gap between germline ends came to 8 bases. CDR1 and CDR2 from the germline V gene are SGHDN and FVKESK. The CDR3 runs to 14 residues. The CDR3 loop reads CASSQGDHQETQYF. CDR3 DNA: TGTGCCAGCAGCCAGGGGGACCACCAAGAGACCCAGTACTTC. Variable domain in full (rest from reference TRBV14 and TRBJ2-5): EAGVTQFPSHSVIEKGQTVTLRCDPISGHDNLYWYRRVMGKEIKFLLHFVKESKQDESGMPNNRFLAERTGGTYSTLKVQPAELEDSGVYFCASSQGDHQETQYFGPGTRLLVL.

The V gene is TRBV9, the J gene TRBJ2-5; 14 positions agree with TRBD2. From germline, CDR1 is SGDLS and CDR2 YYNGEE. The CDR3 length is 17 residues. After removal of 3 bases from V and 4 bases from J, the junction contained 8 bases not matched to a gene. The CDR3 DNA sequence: TGTGCCAGCAGCGCCAGACTAGCGGGGGGGCCGGGAGAGACCCAGTACTTC. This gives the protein CASSARLAGGPGETQYF.

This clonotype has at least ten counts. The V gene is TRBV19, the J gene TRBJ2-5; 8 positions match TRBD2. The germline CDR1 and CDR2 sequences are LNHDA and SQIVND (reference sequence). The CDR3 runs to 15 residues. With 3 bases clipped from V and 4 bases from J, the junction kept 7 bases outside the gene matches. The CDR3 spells CASSISGGGLETQYF. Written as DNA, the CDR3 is TGTGCCAGTAGTATCAGCGGGGGCGGGTTAGAGACCCAGTACTTC.